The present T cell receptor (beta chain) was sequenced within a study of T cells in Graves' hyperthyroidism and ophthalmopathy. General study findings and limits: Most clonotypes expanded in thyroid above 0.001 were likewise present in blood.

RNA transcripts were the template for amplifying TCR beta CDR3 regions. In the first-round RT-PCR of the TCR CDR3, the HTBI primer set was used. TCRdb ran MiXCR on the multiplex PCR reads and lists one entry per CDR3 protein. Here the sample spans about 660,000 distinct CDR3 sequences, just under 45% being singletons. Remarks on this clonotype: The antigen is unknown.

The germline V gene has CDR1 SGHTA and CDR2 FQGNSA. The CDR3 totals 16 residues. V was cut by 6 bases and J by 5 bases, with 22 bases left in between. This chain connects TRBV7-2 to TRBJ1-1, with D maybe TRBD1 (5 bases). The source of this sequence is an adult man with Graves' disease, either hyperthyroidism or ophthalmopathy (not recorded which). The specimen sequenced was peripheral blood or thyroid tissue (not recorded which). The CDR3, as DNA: TGTGCCAGCAGTCAAGGATTGGGTGGGGGGAGTACTGAAGCTTTCTTT. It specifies CASSQGLGGGSTEAFF.